This T cell receptor beta chain was captured in a study of cytomegalovirus exposure and HLA in healthy donors. Study details: A later analysis reported the 120 validation repertoires used the same platform as the approximately 670 first-cohort repertoires.

Regarding this clone: Its antigen is unidentified.

Using immunoSEQ multiplex PCR, the repertoire was profiled, and TCRdb retains in-frame clones only, with some absent. The table shows some 140,000 clones, with more than 80% occurring only once. Study-level results: Both high specificity and high sensitivity reportedly marked the classifier's diagnosis of cytomegalovirus status.

CDR1 is SQVTM and CDR2 is ANQGSEA in the germline V gene. The junction had 17 bases not matched to a gene; V was cut back by 7 bases and J by 9 bases. The CDR3 covers 15 residues. J is TRBJ2-1 and V is TRBV29-1, with 8 bases that match TRBD2. Specimen: PBMCs. The TCR was taken from a woman under 40 in good health and CMV-seropositive. The CDR3 loop reads CSAQKRAGVPGEQFF. The CDR3 coding sequence is TGCAGCGCCCAGAAGAGAGCGGGAGTTCCTGGTGAGCAGTTCTTC.